The present T cell receptor (beta chain) was sequenced within a study of CD8 T cells in Susac syndrome. Reverse transcription used about 0.45 to 1 ug RNA and random hexamers. TCRdb fed the immunoSEQ multiplex PCR reads into MiXCR, producing one record per CDR3 protein. The sample has about 210,000 distinct CDR3 sequences; 95% are singletons. CD8+ and CD4+ blood T cells underwent TCR beta sequencing. TEMRA cells were FACS-enriched, with CD8+ and CD4+ T cells isolated negatively. This clonotype appeared a few times. The receptor was isolated from a human donor with multiple sclerosis. The sequenced material came from CD4+ T cells from PBMCs.

The chain's CDR3 is CASSVSYEQYF. As DNA, the CDR3 is TGTGCCAGCAGCGTCTCCTACGAGCAGTACTTC. V is TRBV7-2 and J is TRBJ2-7; D unclear. CDR3 size: 11 residues. Germline CDR1 reads SGHTA; CDR2 reads FQGNSA. V lost 5 bases to trimming and J lost 0 bases, with 2 bases between them.